Sequencing of this TCR beta chain was carried out in a study of cytomegalovirus exposure and HLA in healthy donors. PCR was performed using 60 Vbeta and 13 Jbeta primers. The repertoire was sequenced with immunoSEQ multiplex PCR; TCRdb's copy has only in-frame clones and lacks some. Here the sample spans about 140,000 clones, roughly three quarters being singletons. CDR3 size: 16 residues. Between the trimmed V and J ends, which lost 3 bases and 2 bases, there was a span of 16 bases. From germline, CDR1 is SGDLS and CDR2 YYNGEE. This clone has only one observation. Sequencing was done on a sample of PBMCs. This chain connects TRBV9 to TRBJ2-3; maybe TRBD2 (5 bases). This TCR came from a man aged 25 to 40 in good health and CMV-seronegative. CDR3 nucleotides: TGTGCCAGCAGCGGGGAAAATGGGGAGACCACAGATACGCAGTATTTT. Its translation is CASSGENGETTDTQYF. The full variable domain, rest sourced from reference TRBV9 and TRBJ2-3, is DSGVTQTPKHLITATGQRVTLRCSPRSGDLSVYWYQQSLDQGLQFLIQYYNGEERAKGNILERFSAQQFPDLHSELNLSSLELGDSALYFCASSGENGETTDTQYFGPGTRLTVL.